This T cell receptor (beta chain) comes out of a study of OX40 agonist ivuxolimab in advanced cancers. In the study overall: Ivuxolimab, an agonistic anti-OX40 (CD134) antibody, was given to patients. Partial responses were achieved by three patients, one with hepatocellular carcinoma and two with cutaneous melanoma.

Germline CDR1 is SGHRS and CDR2 is YFSETQ. Trimming shortened V by 3 bases and J by 2 bases, and 16 bases separated the two germline ends. This CDR3 is built from 16 residues. With regard to this clone: Its antigen is not identified.

Libraries were prepared by immunoSEQ multiplex PCR; TCRdb keeps only in-frame clonotypes and omits some of them. This sample has more than 75,000 clones, with around 87% found just once. Study-wide results and caveats: In the 0.1 to 3.0 mg/kg range, CD4+ and CD8+ blood T cells had expanded clonally by week 6. Among T cells, CD8+ cells averaged more expanded clones than CD4+ cells.

This receptor was identified in an adult with an advanced solid tumor such as melanoma, head and neck, liver or kidney cancer. V is TRBV5-1 and J is TRBJ2-3, with D tentatively TRBD2 (5 bases). This specimen consisted of CD4+ or CD8+ T cells sorted from blood, obtained in a trial of the OX40 agonist ivuxolimab. The CDR3 coding sequence is TGCGCCAGCAGCTACGACCCACCGGGGTACACAGATACGCAGTATTTT. It specifies CASSYDPPGYTDTQYF. Full variable domain (remainder filled in from reference TRBV5-1 and TRBJ2-3): KAGVTQTPRYLIKTRGQQVTLSCSPISGHRSVSWYQQTPGQGLQFLFEYFSETQRNKGNFPGRFSGRQFSNSRSEMNVSTLELGDSALYLCASSYDPPGYTDTQYFGPGTRLTVL.